Each of the 28 T cell receptor beta chains below was sequenced from the same sample in a study of CD8+ T cells in alopecia areata. RNA extraction was followed by reverse transcription into cDNA, which acted as the sequencing template. The repertoire was sequenced with immunoSEQ multiplex PCR; TCRdb's copy has only in-frame clones and lacks some. Of under 250,000 clones in the sample, roughly 57% are singletons; the top ten hold over 0.4%. Source: CD4+ T cells sorted from blood, taken at week 0. The receptors stem from a human donor with alopecia areata.

V usage is TRBV30 and J usage is TRBJ2-1; 7 nucleotides agree with TRBD2. This CDR3 comprises 15 residues. The germline V gene encodes CDR1 GTSNPN and CDR2 SVGIG (reference sequence). Trimming took 0 bases from V and 6 from J; bases not matched to a gene: 8. The CDR3 sequence: CAWSVRAGSFNEQFF. The CDR3, as DNA: TGTGCCTGGAGTGTCCGAGCGGGAAGTTTCAATGAGCAGTTCTTC.

This clone was seen a handful of times. This chain connects TRBV29-1 to TRBJ1-3, with D tentatively TRBD1 (5 bases). CDR3 length: 13 residues. Per germline, CDR1 SQVTM and CDR2 ANQGSEA. Trimming took off 7 bases at V and 6 bases at J, with 16 bases between the two ends. CDR3 sequence reads: CSATRGLLNTIYF. The CDR3 nucleotides are TGCAGCGCCACTCGGGGACTCTTAAACACCATATATTTT. The full variable domain, completed using reference TRBV29-1 and TRBJ1-3, is SAVISQKPSRDICQRGTSLTIQCQVDSQVTMMFWYRQQPGQSLTLIATANQGSEATYESGFVIDKFPISRPNLTFSTLTVSNMSPEDSSIYLCSATRGLLNTIYFGEGSWLTVV.

V is TRBV30 and J is TRBJ2-5; D is undetermined. In germline, CDR1 is GTSNPN, CDR2 SVGIG (reference sequence). The length of the CDR3 is 13 residues. Deletions cut 4 bases from V and 1 base from J, with 10 bases between. CDR3 DNA: TGTGCCTGGACCGGATTAATCCAAGAGACCCAGTACTTC. This translates into CAWTGLIQETQYF.

The sample holds one count of this clone. The chain's CDR3 is CAWSGLSPRDTGELFF. CDR3 in DNA: TGTGCCTGGAGTGGGTTGTCCCCGAGGGACACCGGGGAGCTGTTTTTT. The chain uses TRBV30 and TRBJ2-2; a weak D match, TRBD2 (5 bases). The V gene's germline CDR1 is GTSNPN and CDR2 SVGIG (reference sequence). The CDR3 contains 16 residues. With 1 base removed from V and 3 bases from J, the gap between germline ends came to 15 bases.

The gene calls are TRBV5-6 and TRBJ1-4; D gene uncertain. The germline CDR1 and CDR2 sequences are SGHDT and YYEEEE. CDR3 length equals 12 residues. Trimming took off 3 bases at V and 8 bases at J, with 8 bases between the two ends. The CDR3 coding sequence is TGTGCCAGCAGCTCGGAGACAGAAAAACTGTTTTTT. Its translation is CASSSETEKLFF.

CDR3: CSVFEGTGANVLTF. The DNA for the CDR3 is TGCAGCGTTTTTGAAGGGACTGGGGCCAACGTCCTGACTTTC. The rearrangement joins TRBV29-1 to TRBJ2-6; no firm D call. Germline V gene sequence: CDR1 SQVTM, CDR2 ANQGSEA. The ends were cut back, 5 bases at V and 2 bases at J, with 10 bases in the middle. The CDR3 is 14 amino acids.

The rearrangement joins TRBV5-1 to TRBJ2-1; 7 bases line up with TRBD1. The CDR3 is 14 amino acids. CDR1 and CDR2 from the germline V gene are SGHRS and YFSETQ. The V gene end was trimmed by 7 bases and the J gene end by 8 bases; junction bases not matched to a gene: 12. The CDR3 region is CASCRDSPLDEQFF. The CDR3 DNA reads TGCGCCAGCTGTCGGGACAGCCCCTTGGATGAGCAGTTCTTC.

This clone is a singleton in its sample. This chain links TRBV5-1 with TRBJ2-1; D gene ambiguous. Trimming took off 4 bases at V and 5 bases at J, with 10 bases between the two ends. The CDR3 totals 13 residues. In germline, CDR1 is SGHRS, CDR2 YFSETQ. In DNA form, the CDR3 reads TGCGCCAGCAGCACCTTGGTAGACAATGAGCAGTTCTTC. Residues: CASSTLVDNEQFF. Using reference TRBV5-1 and TRBJ2-1 for the parts outside the CDR3, the full variable domain is KAGVTQTPRYLIKTRGQQVTLSCSPISGHRSVSWYQQTPGQGLQFLFEYFSETQRNKGNFPGRFSGRQFSNSRSEMNVSTLELGDSALYLCASSTLVDNEQFFGPGTRLTVL.

The chain employs TRBV29-1 and TRBJ2-7; 11 bases map to TRBD1. Germline CDR1 and CDR2: SQVTM and ANQGSEA. The J segment lost 5 bases and the V segment lost 6 bases, leaving 9 bases of the junction unmatched. This CDR3 spans 14 amino acids. CDR3 sequence: CSVIAGTGGHEQYF. CDR3 nucleotides: TGCAGCGTGATCGCCGGGACAGGGGGTCACGAGCAGTACTTC.

The chain recombines TRBV6-1 with TRBJ2-7, with TRBD2 matching over 8 bases. V lost 8 bases and J lost 6; bases outside the gene matches: 15. This CDR3 is built from 15 residues. Per germline, CDR1 MNHNS and CDR2 SASEGT. CDR3 protein: CASPPGTRSMGEQYF. The CDR3 DNA reads TGTGCCAGCCCCCCGGGGACTAGGTCTATGGGCGAGCAGTACTTC.

V is TRBV27 and J is TRBJ2-6; D gene uncertain. The CDR3 totals 16 residues. The germline gives CDR1 MNHEY, CDR2 SMNVEV (reference sequence). Trimming took off 0 bases at V and 6 bases at J, with 12 bases between the two ends. The CDR3 DNA reads TGTGCCAGCAGTTTATCGGTACTCTGGGCGGCCAACGTCCTGACTTTC. Protein product: CASSLSVLWAANVLTF.

The V gene is TRBV9, the J gene TRBJ1-1, with D hard to call. This CDR3 contains 14 residues. V shed 4 bases and J shed 5 bases, with 15 bases lying between them. Germline V lookup: CDR1 SGDLS, CDR2 YYNGEE. As DNA, the CDR3 is TGTGCCAGCAGCCCAAGGTTCCGTTGGACTGAAGCTTTCTTT. Its protein product is CASSPRFRWTEAFF.

The chain is built from TRBV6-6 and TRBJ2-4; either TRBD1 or TRBD2 may supply D (5 bases each). Trimming took off 5 bases at V and 1 base at J, with 9 bases between the two ends. The CDR3 consists of 14 residues. CDR1 and CDR2 (germline): MNHNY, SVGAGI (reference sequence). For the CDR3, the DNA is TGTGCCAGCAGTCGTGAGGGGGCCAAAAACATTCAGTACTTC. The encoded protein is CASSREGAKNIQYF.

This clone was seen a few times. The chain uses TRBV29-1 and TRBJ2-6; D is ambiguous. The CDR3 has 14 residues. The germline CDR1 and CDR2 sequences are SQVTM and ANQGSEA. V lost 1 base to trimming and J lost 0 bases, with 4 bases between them. CDR3 in DNA: TGCAGCGTTGAAGGGAACTCTGGGGCCAACGTCCTGACTTTC. This translates into CSVEGNSGANVLTF.

V gene TRBV6-5 combines with J gene TRBJ1-1; D is unclear. Trimming took off 0 bases at V and 5 bases at J, with 7 bases between the two ends. The CDR3 is 13 amino acids. Germline CDR1 MNHEY, CDR2 SVGAGI. CDR3 nucleotide sequence: TGTGCCAGCAGTTACTCGATATCAACTGAAGCTTTCTTT. Protein sequence: CASSYSISTEAFF.

The chain employs TRBV30 and TRBJ1-2; D unresolved. Germline CDR1 is GTSNPN and CDR2 is SVGIG (reference sequence). Trimming shortened V by 3 bases and J by 4 bases, and 12 bases separated the two germline ends. The CDR3 covers 13 residues. This chain's CDR3 is CAWSLSTSYGYTF. The CDR3 DNA is TGTGCCTGGAGCCTCTCCACCAGCTATGGCTACACCTTC.

The chain combines TRBV29-1 with TRBJ1-1; TRBD1 might be the D (6 bases). The CDR3 has 12 residues. V was cut by 3 bases and J by 8 bases, with 13 bases left in between. The germline gives CDR1 SQVTM, CDR2 ANQGSEA. The DNA for the CDR3 is TGCAGCGTTGACAGACAGGTGTACGAAGCTTTCTTT. As protein: CSVDRQVYEAFF.

The CDR3 region is CASSVPTGHQETQYF. The CDR3 nucleotides read TGTGCCAGCAGCGTACCGACAGGACACCAAGAGACCCAGTACTTC. The chain links TRBV5-5 to TRBJ2-5, with TRBD1 as a possible D gene (6 bases). From germline, CDR1 is SGHKS and CDR2 YYEKEE (reference sequence). The CDR3 has 15 residues. V was pared by 4 bases and J by 0 bases, with 13 bases between.

V and J are TRBV7-6 and TRBJ2-7; 8 nucleotides agree with TRBD2. The J segment lost 1 base and the V segment lost 6 bases, leaving 5 bases of the junction unmatched. CDR1 is SGHVS and CDR2 is FNYEAQ in the germline V gene. The CDR3 is 14 amino acids. The DNA for the CDR3 is TGTGCCAGCAGGAGCGGGAGTGGATCCTACGAGCAGTACTTC. Its translation is CASRSGSGSYEQYF.

This rearrangement joins TRBV10-3 to TRBJ1-5; D call uncertain. The CDR3 sequence is 16 residues long. V was clipped by 2 bases and J by 2 bases, with 13 bases between them. The germline CDR1 and CDR2 sequences are ENHRY and SYGVKD. The CDR3 DNA reads TGTGCCATCAGTGAGGTCCCTGGAGAGGGCAATCAGCCCCAGCATTTT. Its translation: CAISEVPGEGNQPQHF.

In its sample, this clone was seen a few times. V gene TRBV30 combines with J gene TRBJ2-1; 13 bases fit TRBD2. This CDR3 comprises 17 residues. Unmatched junction bases numbered 10, after V lost 1 base and J lost 7 bases. Per the germline V gene, CDR1 is GTSNPN and CDR2 is SVGIG (reference sequence). The DNA for the CDR3 is TGTGCCTGGAGTGCCTCACGACTAGCGGGGGGCGGGAATGAGCAGTTCTTC. Its protein is CAWSASRLAGGGNEQFF. The variable domain in full, completed from reference TRBV30 and TRBJ2-1, reads SQTIHQWPATLVQPVGSPLSLECTVEGTSNPNLYWYRQAAGRGLQLLFYSVGIGQISSEVPQNLSASRPQDRQFILSSKKLLLSDSGFYLCAWSASRLAGGGNEQFFGPGTRLTVL.

This clone was seen only a few times. This chain connects TRBV7-9 to TRBJ2-1, with TRBD1 matching 7 bases. CDR3 length: 15 residues. Germline assignment: CDR1 SEHNR and CDR2 FQNEAQ (reference sequence). The trim removed 3 bases at V and 7 bases at J, leaving 9 bases unmatched. The CDR3 region is CASSFDRAKGNEQFF. In DNA, the CDR3 is TGTGCCAGCAGCTTCGACAGGGCTAAGGGGAATGAGCAGTTCTTC.

The genes are TRBV30 and TRBJ2-1; tentative D call: TRBD1 (6 bases). CDR1 is GTSNPN, CDR2 SVGIG, per germline (reference sequence). Trimming shortened V by 2 bases and J by 8 bases, and 10 bases separated the two germline ends. The CDR3 runs to 12 residues. The CDR3 DNA follows: TGTGCCTGGAGTCGTTGGGGGCATGAGCAGTTCTTC. It translates to CAWSRWGHEQFF. Variable domain in full (rest from reference TRBV30 and TRBJ2-1): SQTIHQWPATLVQPVGSPLSLECTVEGTSNPNLYWYRQAAGRGLQLLFYSVGIGQISSEVPQNLSASRPQDRQFILSSKKLLLSDSGFYLCAWSRWGHEQFFGPGTRLTVL.

V gene TRBV7-9 combines with J gene TRBJ2-3, with D hard to call. The CDR3 covers 13 residues. The germline gives CDR1 SEHNR, CDR2 FQNEAQ (reference sequence). The V gene lost 3 bases and the J gene lost 4 bases, with 8 bases spanning the gap. CDR3 protein: CASSFPIPDTQYF. The CDR3 DNA reads TGTGCCAGCAGCTTCCCGATCCCAGATACGCAGTATTTT.

This clone was picked up a small number of times. The V gene is TRBV6-5, the J gene TRBJ1-2; no firm D call. Germline CDR1 MNHEY, CDR2 SVGAGI. This CDR3 has 14 residues. With 5 bases removed from V and 4 bases from J, the gap between germline ends came to 14 bases. The CDR3 protein is CASSNLAGTYGYTF. CDR3 coding DNA: TGTGCCAGCAGTAATCTCGCAGGTACCTATGGCTACACCTTC.

V and J are TRBV29-1 and TRBJ1-2; maybe TRBD1 (5 bases). With 2 bases removed from V and 3 bases from J, the gap between germline ends came to 16 bases. CDR3 size: 15 residues. CDR1 and CDR2 from the germline V gene are SQVTM and ANQGSEA. DNA for the CDR3: TGCAGCGTTGAAAATGGGGCAGCGATAGACTATGGCTACACCTTC. Protein sequence: CSVENGAAIDYGYTF. The variable domain in full, completed from reference TRBV29-1 and TRBJ1-2, reads SAVISQKPSRDICQRGTSLTIQCQVDSQVTMMFWYRQQPGQSLTLIATANQGSEATYESGFVIDKFPISRPNLTFSTLTVSNMSPEDSSIYLCSVENGAAIDYGYTFGSGTRLTVV.

The rearrangement links TRBV25-1 to TRBJ1-1; possible D gene TRBD1, 6 bases. Between the trimmed V and J ends, which lost 3 bases and 6 bases, there was a span of 14 bases. Germline V gene sequence: CDR1 MGHDK, CDR2 SYGVNS. The CDR3 covers 14 residues. The CDR3 region has the DNA TGTGCCAGCAGTGAGACAGGAGCTTACGCTGAAGCTTTCTTT. This sequence encodes CASSETGAYAEAFF.

This chain joins TRBV30 and TRBJ2-7; no clear D. The CDR3 runs to 14 residues. Germline V gene sequence: CDR1 GTSNPN, CDR2 SVGIG (reference sequence). Trimming removed 0 bases from V and 1 base from J, with 10 bases in between. In DNA, the CDR3 is TGTGCCTGGAGTGTAAATGTGGGATCCTACGAGCAGTACTTC. It encodes CAWSVNVGSYEQYF.